Detailed here is one TCR beta chain. This entry is derived from a study of blood T cell repertoires in COVID-19. Study background: The United States, Italy and Spain provided the acute and convalescent COVID-19 samples.

Profiled with immunoSEQ multiplex PCR; TCRdb holds only in-frame clones, not every one. The sample has 300,000 or so clones; about 88% are singletons. Per germline, CDR1 SQVTM and CDR2 ANQGSEA. V was cut by 4 bases and J by 2 bases, with 8 bases left in between. CDR3 size: 12 residues. The genes are TRBV29-1 and TRBJ1-2, with unresolved D. Specimen: PBMCs or T cells enriched from blood (not recorded which). This TCR came from a man in his sixties who had recovered from COVID-19. Written as DNA, the CDR3 is TGCAGCGTTGTAGCGAAGAACTATGGCTACACCTTC. This codes for CSVVAKNYGYTF.